The 14 T cell receptor beta chains reported below all come from one sample, sequenced in a study of CD4 T cells in relation to SARS-CoV-2 and coronaviruses. Some clones are missing from TCRdb's copy, which holds only in-frame ones; the method was immunoSEQ multiplex PCR. The profile shows tens of thousands of clones, roughly four fifths of them singletons. Their antigen targets remain unknown. Sequenced: memory CD4+ T cells from PBMCs, cultured in vitro. These TCRs come from an adult with COVID-19.

The genes are TRBV29-1 and TRBJ2-1; D is perhaps TRBD1 (5 bases). Germline V gene lookup returns CDR1 SQVTM and CDR2 ANQGSEA. V lost 5 bases and J lost 5, with 13 bases in between. CDR3 length: 13 residues. Here the CDR3 DNA reads TGCAGCGTTTCTTTTAACAGGCACAATGAGCAGTTCTTC. Amino acids: CSVSFNRHNEQFF.

This chain connects TRBV10-3 to TRBJ1-6; a weak D match, TRBD1 (6 bases). Germline V gives CDR1 ENHRY, CDR2 SYGVKD. Trimming pared 6 bases from V and 5 bases from J, leaving 14 bases between. This CDR3 comprises 15 residues. In DNA, the CDR3 is TGTGCCATCAGCGAACGGACAGTCAATAATTCACCCCTCCACTTT. It encodes CAISERTVNNSPLHF.

The rearrangement links TRBV5-5 to TRBJ2-3; TRBD2 is a possible D gene (6 bases). Germline CDR1 reads SGHKS; CDR2 reads YYEKEE (reference sequence). Trimming took 0 bases from V and 6 from J, leaving 14 bases between them. This CDR3 region has 15 residues. CDR3 region: CASSLVAGYSDTQYF. Here the CDR3 DNA reads TGTGCCAGCAGCTTGGTGGCGGGGTACAGCGATACGCAGTATTTT.

This clone was found a few times. The chain joins TRBV11-3 to TRBJ2-1; D remains unclear. Germline V gene data show CDR1 as SGHNT and CDR2 as YENEEA. The CDR3 runs to 13 residues. Between the trimmed V and J ends, which lost 6 bases and 4 bases, there was a span of 10 bases. CDR3 DNA sequence: TGTGCCAGCAGTCGGACGCCTTACAATGAGCAGTTCTTC. This translates into CASSRTPYNEQFF. The entire variable domain, with the rest obtained from reference TRBV11-3 and TRBJ2-1, is as follows: EAGVVQSPRYKIIEKKQPVAFWCNPISGHNTLYWYLQNLGQGPELLIRYENEEAVDDSQLPKDRFSAERLKGVDSTLKIQPAELGDSAVYLCASSRTPYNEQFFGPGTRLTVL.

The chain employs TRBV12-1 and TRBJ2-7; TRBD1 is the table's D call, not checked against the DNA. TRBV12-1 is deemed a pseudogene. The CDR3 loop spans 15 amino acids. The CDR3 bases are TGTGCCAGCACCGCCCCGACAGGGTTATCCTACGAGCAGTACTTC. Translation gives CASTAPTGLSYEQYF.

The rearrangement joins TRBV9 to TRBJ2-3, with no clear D. The germline V and J ends were trimmed by 4 bases and 0 bases, with 9 bases remaining between them. The CDR3 contains 14 residues. From germline, CDR1 is SGDLS and CDR2 YYNGEE. The CDR3: CASSLIGSTDTQYF. The DNA of the CDR3 is TGTGCCAGCAGCCTGATTGGGAGCACAGATACGCAGTATTTT.

The chain is built from TRBV7-2 and TRBJ1-5; no reliable D call. Trimming pared 5 bases from V and 5 bases from J, leaving 7 bases between. The length of the CDR3 is 12 residues. Germline V gene lookup returns CDR1 SGHTA and CDR2 FQGNSA. DNA of the CDR3: TGTGCCAGCAGCCGACGTGATCAGCCCCAGCATTTT. Amino acid sequence: CASSRRDQPQHF. The complete variable domain, with remaining parts taken from reference TRBV7-2 and TRBJ1-5, reads GAGVSQSPSNKVTEKGKDVELRCDPISGHTALYWYRQSLGQGLEFLIYFQGNSAPDKSGLPSDRFSAERTGGSVSTLTIQRTQQEDSAVYLCASSRRDQPQHFGDGTRLSIL.

This clone was observed once. The chain carries TRBV27 and TRBJ2-5, with a weak D call TRBD2 (5 bases). Germline V gives CDR1 MNHEY, CDR2 SMNVEV (reference sequence). V dropped 3 bases and J dropped 7 bases, with 12 bases sitting between them. This CDR3 region has 13 residues. CDR3 protein: CASSFLLEGTQYF. As DNA, the CDR3 is TGTGCCAGCAGTTTTTTGCTAGAGGGGACCCAGTACTTC.

The DNA of the CDR3 is TGTGCCAGCAGCCAAGATGCCTCATACATGCGGGACCCCACAGATACGCAGTATTTT. It specifies CASSQDASYMRDPTDTQYF. The rearrangement uses TRBV3-1 (or the pseudogene TRBV3-2) and TRBJ2-3, with D perhaps TRBD2 (6 bases). This CDR3 is 19 amino acids long. V lost 0 bases, J lost 2 bases, and 21 bases lay in between. The germline V gene encodes CDR1 LGHDT and CDR2 YNNKEL (reference sequence).

This chain links TRBV29-1 with TRBJ2-7, with 12 bases aligning to TRBD2. The CDR3 spans 12 residues. CDR1 is SQVTM, CDR2 ANQGSEA, per germline. J was trimmed by 9 bases and V by 6 bases; bases with no gene match: 6. The CDR3 DNA reads as TGCAGCGTCAGGGCTAGCGGGAGGGGGCAGTACTTC. Residues: CSVRASGRGQYF.

This clone was detected a few times. The chain recombines TRBV7-2 with TRBJ2-1; the match to TRBD2 covers 7 bases. The CDR3 has 16 amino acids. The germline V gene has CDR1 SGHTA and CDR2 FQGNSA. Losses at the gene ends were 4 bases for V and 7 bases for J; bases not matched to a gene: 13. This CDR3 reads CASSSLGRGSLNEQFF. CDR3 in DNA: TGTGCCAGCAGCTCCTTGGGCCGCGGGAGTTTGAATGAGCAGTTCTTC.

The chain uses TRBV5-1 and TRBJ2-7; TRBD2 aligns across 11 bases. Germline trimming cut 1 base from V and 5 bases from J; bases unmatched to any gene: 5. Germline CDR1 and CDR2: SGHRS and YFSETQ. This CDR3 has 15 amino acids. CDR3 DNA sequence: TGCGCCAGCAGCTTGCGGCTAGCGGGAGGTGACGAGCAGTACTTC. It yields the protein CASSLRLAGGDEQYF.

J is TRBJ2-5 and V is TRBV4-3, with D unclear. The CDR3 totals 16 residues. V gave up 0 bases and J gave up 5 bases, with 16 bases separating them. The V gene's germline CDR1 is LGHNA and CDR2 YSLEER. The CDR3 DNA reads as TGCGCCAGCAGCCAAGATGGGAACCGTCCCGCGGAGACCCAGTACTTC. This sequence encodes CASSQDGNRPAETQYF.

The V gene is TRBV18, the J gene TRBJ2-3; 10 positions agree with TRBD1. V lost 4 bases and J lost 2; bases outside the gene matches: 12. The CDR3 runs 18 residues. Germline V gene data show CDR1 as KGHSH and CDR2 as LQKENI. The CDR3 DNA sequence: TGTGCCAGCTCACACTCCGGGACAGGGGTGGGACCCACAGATACGCAGTATTTT. Its protein product is CASSHSGTGVGPTDTQYF. Complete variable domain (other parts from reference TRBV18 and TRBJ2-3): NAGVMQNPRHLVRRRGQEARLRCSPMKGHSHVYWYRQLPEEGLKFMVYLQKENIIDESGMPKERFSAEFPKEGPSILRIQQVVRGDSAAYFCASSHSGTGVGPTDTQYFGPGTRLTVL.